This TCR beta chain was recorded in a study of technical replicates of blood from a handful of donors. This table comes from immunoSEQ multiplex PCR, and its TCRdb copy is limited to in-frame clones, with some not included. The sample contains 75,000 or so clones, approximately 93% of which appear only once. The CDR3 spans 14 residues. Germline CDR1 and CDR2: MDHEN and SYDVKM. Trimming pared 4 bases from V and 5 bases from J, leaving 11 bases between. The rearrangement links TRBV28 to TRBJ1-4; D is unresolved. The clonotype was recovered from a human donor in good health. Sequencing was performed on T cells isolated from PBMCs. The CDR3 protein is CASSYPGPNEKLFF. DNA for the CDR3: TGTGCCAGCAGTTACCCGGGTCCCAATGAAAAACTGTTTTTT.